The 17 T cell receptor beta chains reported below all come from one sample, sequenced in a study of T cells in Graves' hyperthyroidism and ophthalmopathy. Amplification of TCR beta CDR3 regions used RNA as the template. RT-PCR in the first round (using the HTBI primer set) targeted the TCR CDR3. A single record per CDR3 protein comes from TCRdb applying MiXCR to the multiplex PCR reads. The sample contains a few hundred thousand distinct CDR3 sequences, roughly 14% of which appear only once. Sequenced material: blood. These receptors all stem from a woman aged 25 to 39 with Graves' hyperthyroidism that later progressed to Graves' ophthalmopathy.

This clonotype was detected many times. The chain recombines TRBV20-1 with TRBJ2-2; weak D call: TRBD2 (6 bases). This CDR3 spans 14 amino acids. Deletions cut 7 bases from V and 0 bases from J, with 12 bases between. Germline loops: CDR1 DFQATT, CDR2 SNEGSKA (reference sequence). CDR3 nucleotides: TGCAGTGTCCCCGGGACTTCGAACACCGGGGAGCTGTTTTTT. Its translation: CSVPGTSNTGELFF.

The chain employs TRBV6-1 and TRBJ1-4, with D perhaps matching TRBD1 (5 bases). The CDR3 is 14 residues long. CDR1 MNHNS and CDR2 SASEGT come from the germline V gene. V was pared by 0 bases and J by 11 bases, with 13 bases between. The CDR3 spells CASSEAIGGGKLFF. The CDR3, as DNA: TGTGCCAGCAGTGAAGCTATCGGGGGAGGGAAACTGTTTTTT.

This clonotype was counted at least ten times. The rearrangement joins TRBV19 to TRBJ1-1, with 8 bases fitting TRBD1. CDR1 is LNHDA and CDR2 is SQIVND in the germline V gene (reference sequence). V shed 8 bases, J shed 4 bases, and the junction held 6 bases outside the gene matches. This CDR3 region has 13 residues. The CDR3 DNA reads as TGTGCCAGTGGCAGGGGGCTTAGCACTGAAGCTTTCTTT. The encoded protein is CASGRGLSTEAFF.

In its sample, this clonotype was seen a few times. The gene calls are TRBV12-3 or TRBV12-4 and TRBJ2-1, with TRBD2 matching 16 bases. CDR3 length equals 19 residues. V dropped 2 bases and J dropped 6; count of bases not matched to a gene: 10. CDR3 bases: TGTGCCAGCAGTTTAAACCCAAGCGGGACTAGCGGGAGGGCCAATGAGCAGTTCTTC. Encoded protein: CASSLNPSGTSGRANEQFF.

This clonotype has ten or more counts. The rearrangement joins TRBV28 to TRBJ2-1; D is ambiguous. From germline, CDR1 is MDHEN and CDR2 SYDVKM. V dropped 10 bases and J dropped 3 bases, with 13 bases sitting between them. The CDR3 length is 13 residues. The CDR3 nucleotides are TGTGCCATCACCACAAACCTCTACAATGAGCAGTTCTTC. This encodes CAITTNLYNEQFF.

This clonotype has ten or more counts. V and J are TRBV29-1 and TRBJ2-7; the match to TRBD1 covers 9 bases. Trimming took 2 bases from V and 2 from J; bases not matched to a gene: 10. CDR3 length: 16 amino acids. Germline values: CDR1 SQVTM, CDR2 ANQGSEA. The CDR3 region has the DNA TGCAGCGTTGAACAACGTAGGGACAGGGACACCTACGAGCAGTACTTC. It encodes CSVEQRRDRDTYEQYF.

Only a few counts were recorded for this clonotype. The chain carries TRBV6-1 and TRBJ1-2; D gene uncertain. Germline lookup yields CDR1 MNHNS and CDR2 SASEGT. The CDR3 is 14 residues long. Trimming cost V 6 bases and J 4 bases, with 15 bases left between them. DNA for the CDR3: TGTGCCAGCAGAACCGGCACAGAAGTCTATGGCTACACCTTC. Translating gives CASRTGTEVYGYTF.

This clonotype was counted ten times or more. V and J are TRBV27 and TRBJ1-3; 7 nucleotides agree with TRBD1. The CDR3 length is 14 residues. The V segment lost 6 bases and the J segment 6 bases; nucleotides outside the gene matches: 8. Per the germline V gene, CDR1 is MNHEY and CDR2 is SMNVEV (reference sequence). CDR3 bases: TGTGCCAGCAGACGAAGGGGGCAGGAAAACACCATATATTTT. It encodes CASRRRGQENTIYF.

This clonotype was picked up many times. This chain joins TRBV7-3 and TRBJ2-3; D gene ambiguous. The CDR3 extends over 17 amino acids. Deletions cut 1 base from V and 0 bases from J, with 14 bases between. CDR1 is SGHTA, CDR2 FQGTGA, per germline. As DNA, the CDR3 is TGTGCCAGCAGCTTAAGGGCTGCGGTGGGCAGCACAGATACGCAGTATTTT. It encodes CASSLRAAVGSTDTQYF. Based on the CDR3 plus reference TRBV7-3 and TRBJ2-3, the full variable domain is GAGVSQTPSNKVTEKGKYVELRCDPISGHTALYWYRQSLGQGPEFLIYFQGTGAADDSGLPNDRFFAVRPEGSVSTLKIQRTERGDSAVYLCASSLRAAVGSTDTQYFGPGTRLTVL.

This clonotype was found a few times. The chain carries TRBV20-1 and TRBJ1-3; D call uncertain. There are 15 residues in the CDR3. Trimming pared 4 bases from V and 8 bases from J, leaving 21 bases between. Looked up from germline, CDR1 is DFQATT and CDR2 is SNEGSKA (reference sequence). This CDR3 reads CSAIPLSERGDTIYF. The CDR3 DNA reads TGCAGTGCTATCCCCCTAAGCGAAAGAGGAGACACCATATATTTT.

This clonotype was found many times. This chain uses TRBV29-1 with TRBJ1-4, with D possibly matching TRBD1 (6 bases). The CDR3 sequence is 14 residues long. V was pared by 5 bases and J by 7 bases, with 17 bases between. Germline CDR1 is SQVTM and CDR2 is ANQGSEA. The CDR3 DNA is TGCAGCGTTCCTTCAGGGGCCGGGGGTGAAAAACTGTTTTTT. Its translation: CSVPSGAGGEKLFF.

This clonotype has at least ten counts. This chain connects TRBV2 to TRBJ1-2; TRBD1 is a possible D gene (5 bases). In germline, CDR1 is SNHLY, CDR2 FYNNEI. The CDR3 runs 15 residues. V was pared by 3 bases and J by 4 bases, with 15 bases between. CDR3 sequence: CASSDAGPLRYGYTF. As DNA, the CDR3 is TGTGCCAGCAGTGACGCAGGGCCATTACGCTATGGCTACACCTTC.

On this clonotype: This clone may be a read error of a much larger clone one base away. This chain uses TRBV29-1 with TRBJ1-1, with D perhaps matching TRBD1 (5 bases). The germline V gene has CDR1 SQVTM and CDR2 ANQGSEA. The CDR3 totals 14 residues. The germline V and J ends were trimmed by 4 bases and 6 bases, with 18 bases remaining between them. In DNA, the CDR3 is TGCAGCGTTGCCTCGCCAGGGTTGGAGTCTGAAGCTTTCTTT. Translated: CSVASPGLESEAFF.

The CDR3 reads CASSGDSGEQFF. The DNA of the CDR3 is TGCGCCAGCAGTGGGGACAGTGGCGAGCAGTTCTTC. This chain links TRBV10-1 with TRBJ2-1; 7 bases match TRBD1. The CDR3 covers 12 residues. Looked up from germline, CDR1 is WNHNN and CDR2 is SYGVQD (reference sequence). V was clipped by 4 bases and J by 10 bases; unmatched bases: 4.

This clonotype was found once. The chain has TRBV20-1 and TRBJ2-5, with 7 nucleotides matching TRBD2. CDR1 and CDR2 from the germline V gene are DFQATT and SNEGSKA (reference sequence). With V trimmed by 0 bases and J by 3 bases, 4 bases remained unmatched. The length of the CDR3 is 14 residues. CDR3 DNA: TGCAGTGCTAGAGAGGCGCGGGAGAAAGAGACCCAGTACTTC. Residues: CSAREAREKETQYF.

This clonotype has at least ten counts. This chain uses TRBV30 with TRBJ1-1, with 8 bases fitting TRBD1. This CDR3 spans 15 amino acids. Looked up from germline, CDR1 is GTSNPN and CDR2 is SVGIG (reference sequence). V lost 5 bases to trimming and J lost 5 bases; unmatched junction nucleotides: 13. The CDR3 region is CAWAIMDREKTEAFF. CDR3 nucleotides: TGTGCCTGGGCAATAATGGACAGGGAGAAAACTGAAGCTTTCTTT.

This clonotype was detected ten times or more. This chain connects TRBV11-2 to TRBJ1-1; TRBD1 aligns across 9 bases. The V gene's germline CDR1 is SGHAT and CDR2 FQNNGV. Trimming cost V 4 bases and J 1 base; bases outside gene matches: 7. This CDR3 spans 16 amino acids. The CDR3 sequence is CASSSAGTGKNTEAFF. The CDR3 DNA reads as TGTGCCAGCAGCTCGGCCGGGACAGGGAAGAACACTGAAGCTTTCTTT.